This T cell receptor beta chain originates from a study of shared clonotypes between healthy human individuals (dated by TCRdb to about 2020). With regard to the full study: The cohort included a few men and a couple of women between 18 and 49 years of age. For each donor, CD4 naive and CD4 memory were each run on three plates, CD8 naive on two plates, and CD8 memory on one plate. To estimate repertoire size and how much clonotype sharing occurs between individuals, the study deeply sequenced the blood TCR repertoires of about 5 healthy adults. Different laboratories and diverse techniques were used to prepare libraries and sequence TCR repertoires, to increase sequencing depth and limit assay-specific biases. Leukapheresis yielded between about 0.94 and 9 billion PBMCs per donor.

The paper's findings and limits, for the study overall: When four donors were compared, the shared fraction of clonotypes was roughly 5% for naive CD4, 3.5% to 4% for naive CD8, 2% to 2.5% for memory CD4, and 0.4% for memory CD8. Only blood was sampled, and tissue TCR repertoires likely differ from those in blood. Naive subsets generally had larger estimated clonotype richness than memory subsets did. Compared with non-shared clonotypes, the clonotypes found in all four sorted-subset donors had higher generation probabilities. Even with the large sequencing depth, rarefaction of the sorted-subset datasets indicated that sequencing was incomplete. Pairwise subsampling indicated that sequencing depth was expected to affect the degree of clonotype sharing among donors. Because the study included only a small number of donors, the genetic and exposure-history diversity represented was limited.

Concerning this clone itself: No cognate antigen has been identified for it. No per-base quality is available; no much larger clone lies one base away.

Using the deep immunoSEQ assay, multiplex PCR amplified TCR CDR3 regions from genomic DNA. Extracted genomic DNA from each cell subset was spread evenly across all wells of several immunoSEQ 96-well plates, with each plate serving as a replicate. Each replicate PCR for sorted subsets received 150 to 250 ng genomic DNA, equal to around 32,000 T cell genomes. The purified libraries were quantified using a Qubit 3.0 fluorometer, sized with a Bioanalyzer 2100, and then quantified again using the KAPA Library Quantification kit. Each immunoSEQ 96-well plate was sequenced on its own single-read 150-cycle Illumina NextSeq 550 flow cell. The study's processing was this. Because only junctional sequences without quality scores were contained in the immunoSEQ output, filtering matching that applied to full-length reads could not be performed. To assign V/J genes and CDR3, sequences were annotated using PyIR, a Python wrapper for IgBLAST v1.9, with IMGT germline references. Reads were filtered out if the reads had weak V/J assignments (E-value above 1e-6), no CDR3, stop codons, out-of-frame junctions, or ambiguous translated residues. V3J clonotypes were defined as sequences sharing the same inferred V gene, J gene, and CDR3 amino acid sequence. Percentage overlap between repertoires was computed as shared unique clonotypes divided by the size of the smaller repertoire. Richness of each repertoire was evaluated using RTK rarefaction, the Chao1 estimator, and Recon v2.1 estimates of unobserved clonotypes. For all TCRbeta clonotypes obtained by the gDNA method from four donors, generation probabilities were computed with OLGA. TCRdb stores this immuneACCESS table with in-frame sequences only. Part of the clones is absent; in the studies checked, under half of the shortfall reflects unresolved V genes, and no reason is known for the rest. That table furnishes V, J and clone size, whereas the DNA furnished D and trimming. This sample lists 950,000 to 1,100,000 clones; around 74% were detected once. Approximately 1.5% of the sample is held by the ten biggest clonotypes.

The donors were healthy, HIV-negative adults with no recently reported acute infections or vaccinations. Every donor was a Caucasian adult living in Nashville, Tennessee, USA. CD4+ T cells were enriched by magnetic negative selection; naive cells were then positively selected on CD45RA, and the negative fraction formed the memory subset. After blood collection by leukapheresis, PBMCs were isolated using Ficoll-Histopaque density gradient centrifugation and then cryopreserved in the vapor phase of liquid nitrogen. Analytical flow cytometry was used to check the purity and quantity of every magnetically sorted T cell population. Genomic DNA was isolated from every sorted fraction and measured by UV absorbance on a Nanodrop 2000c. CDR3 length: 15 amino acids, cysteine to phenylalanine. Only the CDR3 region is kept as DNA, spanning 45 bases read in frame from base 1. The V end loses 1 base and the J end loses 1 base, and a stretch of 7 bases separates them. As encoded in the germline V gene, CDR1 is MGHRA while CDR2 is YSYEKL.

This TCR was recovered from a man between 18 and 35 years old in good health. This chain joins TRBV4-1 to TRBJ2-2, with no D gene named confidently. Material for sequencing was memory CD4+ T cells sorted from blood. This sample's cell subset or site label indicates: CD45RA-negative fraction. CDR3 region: CASSQGIRNTGELFF. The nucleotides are TGCGCCAGCAGCCAAGGTATCAGGAACACCGGGGAGCTGTTTTTT.